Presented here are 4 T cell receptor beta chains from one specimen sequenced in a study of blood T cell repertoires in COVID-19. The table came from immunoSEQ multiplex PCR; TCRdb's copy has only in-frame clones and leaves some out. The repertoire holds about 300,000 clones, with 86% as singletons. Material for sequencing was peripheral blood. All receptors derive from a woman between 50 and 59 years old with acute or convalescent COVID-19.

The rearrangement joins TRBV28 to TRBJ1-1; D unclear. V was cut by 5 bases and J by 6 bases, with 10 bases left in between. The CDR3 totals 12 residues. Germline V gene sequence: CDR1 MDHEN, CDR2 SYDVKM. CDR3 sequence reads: CASSPQLAEAFF. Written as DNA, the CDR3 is TGTGCCAGCAGTCCCCAACTGGCTGAAGCTTTCTTT.

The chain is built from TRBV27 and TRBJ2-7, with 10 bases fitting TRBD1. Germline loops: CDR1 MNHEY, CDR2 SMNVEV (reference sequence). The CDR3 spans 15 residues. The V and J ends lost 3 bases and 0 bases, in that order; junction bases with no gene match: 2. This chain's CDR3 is CASSFGTGVSYEQYF. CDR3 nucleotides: TGTGCCAGCAGTTTCGGGACAGGGGTCTCCTACGAGCAGTACTTC.

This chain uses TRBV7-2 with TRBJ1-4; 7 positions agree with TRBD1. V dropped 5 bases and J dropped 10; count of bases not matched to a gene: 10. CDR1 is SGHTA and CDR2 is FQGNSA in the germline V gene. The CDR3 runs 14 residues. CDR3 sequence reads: CASSPGQVYGKLFF. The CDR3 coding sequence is TGTGCCAGCAGCCCCGGACAGGTGTACGGAAAACTGTTTTTT.

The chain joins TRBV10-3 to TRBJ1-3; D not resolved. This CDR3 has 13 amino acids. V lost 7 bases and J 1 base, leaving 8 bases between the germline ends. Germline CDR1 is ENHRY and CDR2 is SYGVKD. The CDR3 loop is CAITATSGNTIYF. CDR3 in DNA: TGTGCCATCACCGCGACATCTGGAAACACCATATATTTT.